Sequencing of this TCR beta chain was carried out in a study of T-cell memory formation after mild COVID-19. Via MiXCR, TCRdb re-called the 5' RACE reads, giving one row per CDR3 protein. This sample has some 62,000 distinct CDR3 sequences; 9% to 9.5% occur once, and the top ten carry approximately 1.1%. Findings and caveats of the study: Clones contracting over day 15 to 85 were CD4/CD8 balanced, with later expanders leaning CD4+.

This clonotype was seen a few times. Its antigen is unidentified. Trimming removed 1 base from V and 2 bases from J, with 11 bases in between. CDR1 is SGHTA, CDR2 FQGNSA, per germline. CDR3 length: 15 residues. The material sequenced was PBMCs or a T cell subset sorted from them (not recorded which). The receptor comes from a man younger than 35 who had mild COVID-19 (a few samples of this study predate the infection). Cell type and time point are not known. The chain combines TRBV7-2 with TRBJ2-5; D remains unclear. CDR3 loop: CASSLDPSRQETQYF. CDR3 bases: TGTGCCAGCAGCTTAGACCCGAGTAGGCAAGAGACCCAGTACTTC.